Below are 10 T cell receptor beta chains sequenced from a single sample in a study of post-analysis software for immune sequencing data. Their cognate antigens are unknown. Unique molecular identifiers had been added to the TCR beta cDNA libraries. TCRdb re-derived calls from the PCR reads in MiXCR, one entry per CDR3 protein. Altogether approximately 730,000 distinct CDR3 sequences are present, more than 45% being singletons, with the ten largest covering roughly 4.4%. Regarding the study as a whole: TRBV5-6, TRBV5-1 and TRBV20-1 belonged to a set of roughly 5 TRBV segments that were more frequent in patients than controls.

The sequenced material came from blood. The receptors here all came from a girl aged 5-17 years with multiple sclerosis.

The V call is TRBV12-3 or TRBV12-4, the J call TRBJ2-7, with D possibly being TRBD1 (5 bases). Near its end, the DNA agrees better with TRBJ2-5, so the J call may be wrong. The CDR3 extends over 14 amino acids. The DNA of the CDR3 is TGTGCCAGCAGTTTTTCCGCAGGGCTTGGGACCCAGTACTTC. Amino acid sequence: CASSFSAGLGTQYF.

The J gene is TRBJ2-1, the V gene TRBV30; either TRBD1 or TRBD2 may fit D (6 bases each). Germline values: CDR1 GTSNPN, CDR2 SVGIG (reference sequence). The V end lost 8 bases, the J end lost 2 bases, and 13 bases lay between the germline ends. This CDR3 has 13 amino acids. The CDR3 spells CAKSGAAYNEQFF. CDR3 nucleotide sequence: TGTGCCAAATCGGGGGCGGCCTACAATGAGCAGTTCTTC.

This chain uses TRBV27 with TRBJ2-1; 9 nucleotides agree with TRBD2. Trimming removed 5 bases from V and 4 bases from J; junction bases left unmatched: 6. CDR1 and CDR2 (germline): MNHEY, SMNVEV (reference sequence). This CDR3 spans 15 amino acids. CDR3 protein: CASSPGGGGYNEQFF. DNA for the CDR3: TGTGCCAGCAGTCCCGGCGGGGGGGGTTACAATGAGCAGTTCTTC.

The chain carries TRBV5-1 and TRBJ2-5, with a weak D call TRBD1 (5 bases). Germline V gene data show CDR1 as SGHRS and CDR2 as YFSETQ. This CDR3 has 14 residues. Trimming removed 4 bases at V and 5 bases at J, with 15 bases between. The CDR3 DNA is TGCGCCAGCAGCCGAGACAGTTGGTCGGAGACCCAGTACTTC. Amino acid sequence: CASSRDSWSETQYF.

The chain recombines TRBV3-1 with TRBJ2-3; D is unresolved. V gave up 4 bases and J gave up 4 bases, with 9 bases separating them. This CDR3 comprises 13 residues. CDR1 is LGHDT, CDR2 YNNKEL, per germline (reference sequence). CDR3 sequence (DNA): TGTGCCAGCAGCCCCATAGGAGCAGATACGCAGTATTTT. The encoded protein is CASSPIGADTQYF.

The table lists this clonotype with a count of one. The gene calls are TRBV18 and TRBJ2-7; D tentatively fits TRBD1 or TRBD2 (5 bases each). Germline CDR1 KGHSH, CDR2 LQKENI. V lost 4 bases, J lost 0 bases, and 16 bases lay in between. The length of the CDR3 is 16 residues. The CDR3 DNA follows: TGTGCCAGCTCACTGGGCTTCGGGACGGACTCCTACGAGCAGTACTTC. This gives the protein CASSLGFGTDSYEQYF.

The chain employs TRBV7-2 and TRBJ2-7, with TRBD2 matching 14 bases. The CDR3 has 16 amino acids. V trimming: 5 bases; J trimming: 6 bases; junction bases outside the gene matches: 9. CDR1 and CDR2 (germline): SGHTA, FQGNSA. The CDR3 loop reads CASSPIGTSGSVEQYF. The CDR3, as DNA: TGTGCCAGCAGCCCCATCGGGACTAGCGGGAGTGTCGAGCAGTACTTC. The entire variable domain, with the rest obtained from reference TRBV7-2 and TRBJ2-7, is as follows: GAGVSQSPSNKVTEKGKDVELRCDPISGHTALYWYRQSLGQGLEFLIYFQGNSAPDKSGLPSDRFSAERTGGSVSTLTIQRTQQEDSAVYLCASSPIGTSGSVEQYFGPGTRLTVT.

This clonotype was detected a few times. CDR3 loop: CATSGAPPGYEQYF. In DNA, the CDR3 is TGTGCCACCAGTGGTGCCCCCCCGGGCTACGAGCAGTACTTC. J is TRBJ2-7 and V is TRBV24-1; no clear D. Germline V lookup: CDR1 KGHDR, CDR2 SFDVKD. The CDR3 has 14 amino acids. V dropped 5 bases and J dropped 3 bases, with 13 bases sitting between them.

In this sample, this clonotype turned up a few times. The chain has TRBV5-6 and TRBJ2-4; D is unresolved. The J call could be wrong; TRBJ2-7 is a better fit for the DNA end. Germline V gene lookup returns CDR1 SGHDT and CDR2 YYEEEE. The CDR3 spans 14 residues. The CDR3, as DNA: TGTGCCAGCAGCCCCGATGGGGTGACCTACGAGCAGTACTTC. Translated: CASSPDGVTYEQYF.

This rearrangement joins TRBV29-1 to TRBJ2-5; the D gene is possibly TRBD1 (8 bases). The germline V and J ends were trimmed by 5 bases and 4 bases, with 14 bases remaining between them. The CDR3 loop spans 13 amino acids. The germline V gene has CDR1 SQVTM and CDR2 ANQGSEA. The CDR3 DNA sequence: TGCAGCGTTCGACAGGGGAGGGGAGAGACCCAGTACTTC. This translates into CSVRQGRGETQYF.